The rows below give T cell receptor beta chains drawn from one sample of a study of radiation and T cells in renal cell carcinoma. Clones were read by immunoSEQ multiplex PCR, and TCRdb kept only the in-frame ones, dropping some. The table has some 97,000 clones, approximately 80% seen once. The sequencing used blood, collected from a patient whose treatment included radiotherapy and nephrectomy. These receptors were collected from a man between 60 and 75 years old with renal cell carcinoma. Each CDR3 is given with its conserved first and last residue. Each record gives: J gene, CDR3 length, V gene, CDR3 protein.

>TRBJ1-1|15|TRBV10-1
CASSHTGTGKDEAFF
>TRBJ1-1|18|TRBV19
CASRQGVIRRGRRTEAFF
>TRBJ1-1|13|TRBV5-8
CASSHSDRAKAFF
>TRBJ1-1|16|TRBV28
CASKIPGLWVNTEAFF
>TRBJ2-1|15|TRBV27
CASSLDTSSYNEQFF
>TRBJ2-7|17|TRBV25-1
CASSEWASGGKPYEQYF
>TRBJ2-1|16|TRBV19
CASSIGGGASYNEQFF
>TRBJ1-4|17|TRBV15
CATSRIPPRTSNEKLFF
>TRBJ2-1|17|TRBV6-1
CASSEAPGTRLRDEQFF
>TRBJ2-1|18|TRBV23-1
CASSHIDQGKSSYNEQFF
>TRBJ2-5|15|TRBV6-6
CASSYGWGTGETQYF
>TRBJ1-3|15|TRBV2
CASSFTQGSGNTIYF
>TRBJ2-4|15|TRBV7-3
CASSLRPGDENIQYF
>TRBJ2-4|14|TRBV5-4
CASSLVGGKNIQYF
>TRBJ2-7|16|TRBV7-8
CASSPRLAGGLQEQYF
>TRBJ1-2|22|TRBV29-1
CSVTRPGGQGSQKYPIPYGYTF
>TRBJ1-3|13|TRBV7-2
CASSSAYQNTIYF
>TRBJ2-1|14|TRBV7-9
CASSPSGAYDEQFF
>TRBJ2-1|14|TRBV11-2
CASSPSGGNNEQFF
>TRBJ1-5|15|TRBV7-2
CASSPGTVSNQPQHF
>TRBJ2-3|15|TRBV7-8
CASRRLAGSTDTQYF
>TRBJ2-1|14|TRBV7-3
CASSLMASENEQFF
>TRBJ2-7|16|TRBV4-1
CASSQWLSEGYYEQYF
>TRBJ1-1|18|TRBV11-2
CASSPLRRSALANTEAFF
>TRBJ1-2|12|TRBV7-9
CAMTQGADGYTF
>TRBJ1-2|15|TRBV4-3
CASSQDAGSPYGYTF
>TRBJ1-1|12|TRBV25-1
CASSEGLSGAFF
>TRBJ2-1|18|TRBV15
CATSRGQGAGVNYNEQFF
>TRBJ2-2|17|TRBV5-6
CASSLRRDSGRTGELFF
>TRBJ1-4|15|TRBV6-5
CASSYRGSTNEKLFF
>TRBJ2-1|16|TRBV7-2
CASSSPGLAGGNEQFF
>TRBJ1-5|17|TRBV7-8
CASSLELGPEGYQPQHF
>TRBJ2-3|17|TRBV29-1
CSVGTVLALRGTDTQYF
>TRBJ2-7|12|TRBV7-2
CASSLATYEQYF
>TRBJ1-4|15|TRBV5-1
CASSSPDRGKGKLFF
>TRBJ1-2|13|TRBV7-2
CASSLHGQGSYTF
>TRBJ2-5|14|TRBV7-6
CASSLQGGWETQYF
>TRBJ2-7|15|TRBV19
CASREWTGSSYEQYF
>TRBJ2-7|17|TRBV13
CASSLGVPGPRSYEQYF
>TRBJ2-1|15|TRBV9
CASSPTWDGYNEQFF
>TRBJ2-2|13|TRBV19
CASSPTPLGELFF
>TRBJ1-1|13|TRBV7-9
CASSLGQGAEAFF